Reported below is one T cell receptor beta chain. Its antigen is unknown. Original analysis: ImmunoSEQ junction-only sequences lacked quality scores, so their filtering differed. TCRdb's table, derived via immunoSEQ multiplex PCR, lists solely in-frame clones and lacks some. V and J calls and clone size are given by that table; D and trimming were obtained from the DNA. The sample includes about 1 million clones, roughly 80% of them seen just once. The record originates from a study of shared clonotypes between healthy human individuals. In germline, CDR1 is MNHEY, CDR2 SVGAGI. Trimming pared 0 bases from V and 3 bases from J, leaving 11 bases between. The CDR3 is made up of 15 amino acids. Study-level findings and limits: Sharing across four donors was highest in naive CD4 (around 5%) and lowest in memory CD8 (approximately 0.4%). Investigators expected sequencing depth to affect clonotype sharing among donors. Non-shared clonotypes displayed generation probabilities falling below those of clonotypes present in all four donors.

Sequenced input: memory CD4+ T cells sorted from blood. Stated subset: CD45RA-negative fraction. The chain carries TRBV6-5 and TRBJ1-1; unclear D gene. The receptor was isolated from a man younger than 35 in good health. Written as DNA, the CDR3 is TGTGCCAGCAGTTACTCCGTCGCTGTCCACACTGAAGCTTTCTTT. Amino acids: CASSYSVAVHTEAFF.